This TCR beta chain was identified in a study of blood T cell repertoires in COVID-19. At the level of the study: Sample material is recorded as cDNA or gDNA derived from T cells, B-cell-depleted T cells, or PBMCs.

Source study methods: Nucleated cell counts were estimated from reference gene primer amplification. Produced via immunoSEQ multiplex PCR; TCRdb's table is partial and in-frame only. That table supplies the V and J calls and clone size; D and trimming were determined from the DNA. The repertoire includes around 39,000 clones, approximately 80% of them detected once, and 13% to 15% sits in the top ten. V gave up 5 bases and J gave up 2 bases; unmatched junction bases: 8. The CDR3 totals 16 residues. Germline V gene lookup returns CDR1 MDHEN and CDR2 SYDVKM. The receptor comes from a woman between 65 and 79 years old with acute or convalescent COVID-19. The sequenced sample consisted of peripheral blood. The rearrangement uses TRBV28 and TRBJ2-7, with TRBD2 matching over 11 bases. Here the CDR3 DNA reads TGTGCCAGCAGTGGGGTCCGGGGACTAGCGGCCTACGAGCAGTACTTC. Translating gives CASSGVRGLAAYEQYF.